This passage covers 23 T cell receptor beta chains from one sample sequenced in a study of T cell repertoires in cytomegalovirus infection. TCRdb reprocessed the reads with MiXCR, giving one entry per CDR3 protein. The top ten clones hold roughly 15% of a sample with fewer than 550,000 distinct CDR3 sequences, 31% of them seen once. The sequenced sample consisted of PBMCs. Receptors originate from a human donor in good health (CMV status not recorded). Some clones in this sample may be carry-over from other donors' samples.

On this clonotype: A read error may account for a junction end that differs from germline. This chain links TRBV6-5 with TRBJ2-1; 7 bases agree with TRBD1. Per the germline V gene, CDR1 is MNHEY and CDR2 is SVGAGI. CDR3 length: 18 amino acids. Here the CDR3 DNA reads TGTGCCAGCAGTTCGTCCCACCAGACAGGGTGGATCTACAATGAGCCGTTCTTC. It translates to CASSSSHQTGWIYNEPFF.

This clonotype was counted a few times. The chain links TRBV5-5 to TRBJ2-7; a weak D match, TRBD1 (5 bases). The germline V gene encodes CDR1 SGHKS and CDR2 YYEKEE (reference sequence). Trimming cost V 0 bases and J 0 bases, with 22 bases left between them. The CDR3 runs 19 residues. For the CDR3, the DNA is TGTGCCAGCAGCTTGGCTGGACAAGGCACCAGGGCCCCCTCCTACGAGCAGTACTTC. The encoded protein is CASSLAGQGTRAPSYEQYF.

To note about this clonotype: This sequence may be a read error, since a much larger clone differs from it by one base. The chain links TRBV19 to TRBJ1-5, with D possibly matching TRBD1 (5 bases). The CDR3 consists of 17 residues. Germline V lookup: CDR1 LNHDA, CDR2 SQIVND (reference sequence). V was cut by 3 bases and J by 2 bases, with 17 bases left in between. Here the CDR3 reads CASSIQDGARGNQPQHF. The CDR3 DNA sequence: TGTGCCAGTAGTATTCAAGACGGGGCGAGAGGCAATCAGCCCCAGCATTTT.

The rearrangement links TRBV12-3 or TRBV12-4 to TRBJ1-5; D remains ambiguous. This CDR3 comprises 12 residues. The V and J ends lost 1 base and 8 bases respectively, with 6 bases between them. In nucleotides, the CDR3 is TGTGCCAGCAGTTTAGATGACAAGCCCCAGCATTTT. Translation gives CASSLDDKPQHF.

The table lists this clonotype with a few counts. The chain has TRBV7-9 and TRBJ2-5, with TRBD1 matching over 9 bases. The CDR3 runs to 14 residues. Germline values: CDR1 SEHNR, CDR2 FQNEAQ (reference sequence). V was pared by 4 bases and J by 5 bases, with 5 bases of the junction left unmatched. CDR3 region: CASSWGQGPETQYF. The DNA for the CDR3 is TGTGCCAGCAGCTGGGGACAGGGACCCGAGACCCAGTACTTC.

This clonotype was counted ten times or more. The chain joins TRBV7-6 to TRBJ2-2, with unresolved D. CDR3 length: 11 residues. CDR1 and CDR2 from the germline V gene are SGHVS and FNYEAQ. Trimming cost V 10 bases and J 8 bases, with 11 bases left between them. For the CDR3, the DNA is TGTGCCACCTCCGTTGGAGGGGAGCTGTTTTTT. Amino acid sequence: CATSVGGELFF.

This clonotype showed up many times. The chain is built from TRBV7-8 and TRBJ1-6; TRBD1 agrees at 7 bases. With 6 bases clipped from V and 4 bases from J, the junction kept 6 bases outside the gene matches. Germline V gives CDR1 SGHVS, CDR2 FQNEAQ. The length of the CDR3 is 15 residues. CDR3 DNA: TGTGCCAGCAGTCTCCGGGACAGATATAATTCACCCCTCCACTTT. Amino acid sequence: CASSLRDRYNSPLHF. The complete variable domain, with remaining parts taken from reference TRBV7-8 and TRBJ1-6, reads GAGVSQSPRYKVAKRGQDVALRCDPISGHVSLFWYQQALGQGPEFLTYFQNEAQLDKSGLPSDRFFAERPEGSVSTLKIQRTQQEDSAVYLCASSLRDRYNSPLHFGNGTRLTVT.

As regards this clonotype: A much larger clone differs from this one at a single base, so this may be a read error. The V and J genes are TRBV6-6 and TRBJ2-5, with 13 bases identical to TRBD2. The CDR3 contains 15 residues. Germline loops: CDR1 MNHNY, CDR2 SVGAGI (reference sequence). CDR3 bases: TGTGCCAGCAGTTACACTAGCGGGGGGGCAGAGACCCGGTACTTC. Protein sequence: CASSYTSGGAETRYF.

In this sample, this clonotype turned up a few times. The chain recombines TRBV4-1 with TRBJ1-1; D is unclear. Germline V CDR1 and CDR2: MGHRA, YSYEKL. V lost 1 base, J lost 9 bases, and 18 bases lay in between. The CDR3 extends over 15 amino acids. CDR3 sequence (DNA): TGCGCCAGCAGCCAAGGTCTTGTACGGCAGGCTAAAGCTTTCTTT. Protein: CASSQGLVRQAKAFF.

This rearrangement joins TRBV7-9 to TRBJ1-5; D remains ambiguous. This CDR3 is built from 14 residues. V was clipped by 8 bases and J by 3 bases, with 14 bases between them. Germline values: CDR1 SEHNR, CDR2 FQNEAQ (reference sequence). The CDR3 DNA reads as TGTGCCAGCCAGCGACTTGGGAACAATCAGCCCCAGCATTTT. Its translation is CASQRLGNNQPQHF.

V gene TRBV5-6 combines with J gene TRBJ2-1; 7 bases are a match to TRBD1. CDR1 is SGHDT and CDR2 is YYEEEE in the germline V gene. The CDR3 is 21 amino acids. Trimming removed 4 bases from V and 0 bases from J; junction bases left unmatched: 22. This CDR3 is CASSPYPRGRGYKSSYNEQFF. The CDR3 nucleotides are TGTGCCAGCAGCCCCTACCCCAGGGGGAGAGGATACAAAAGCTCCTACAATGAGCAGTTCTTC.

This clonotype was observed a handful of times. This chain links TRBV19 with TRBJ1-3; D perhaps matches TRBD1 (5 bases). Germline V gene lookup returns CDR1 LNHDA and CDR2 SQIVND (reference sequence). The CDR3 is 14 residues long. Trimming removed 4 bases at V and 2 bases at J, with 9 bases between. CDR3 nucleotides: TGTGCCAGTAGTACAGGGCGGACTGGAAACACCATATATTTT. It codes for CASSTGRTGNTIYF.

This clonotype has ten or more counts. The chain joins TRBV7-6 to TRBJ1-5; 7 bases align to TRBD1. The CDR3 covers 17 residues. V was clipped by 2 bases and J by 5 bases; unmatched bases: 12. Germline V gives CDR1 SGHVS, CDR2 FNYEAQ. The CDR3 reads CASSLWVSDRADQPQHF. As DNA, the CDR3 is TGTGCCAGCAGCTTATGGGTCTCAGACAGGGCTGATCAGCCCCAGCATTTT.

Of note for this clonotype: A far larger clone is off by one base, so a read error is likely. The chain's CDR3 is CASRFRGSYNEQFF. In DNA, the CDR3 is TGTGCCAGCCGCTTTAGGGGCAGTTACAATGAGCAGTTCTTC. The gene calls are TRBV7-8 and TRBJ2-1; D might be TRBD1 (5 bases). The CDR3 is made up of 14 amino acids. The germline V gene encodes CDR1 SGHVS and CDR2 FQNEAQ.

CDR3 protein: CASSFGQGSADTQYF. The CDR3 nucleotides are TGTGCCAGCAGCTTCGGACAGGGATCCGCAGATACGCAGTATTTT. The chain links TRBV13 to TRBJ2-3; 8 nucleotides match TRBD1. With V trimmed by 3 bases and J by 4 bases, 6 bases remained unmatched. Germline CDR1 and CDR2: PRHDT and FYEKMQ (reference sequence). This CDR3 is 15 amino acids long.

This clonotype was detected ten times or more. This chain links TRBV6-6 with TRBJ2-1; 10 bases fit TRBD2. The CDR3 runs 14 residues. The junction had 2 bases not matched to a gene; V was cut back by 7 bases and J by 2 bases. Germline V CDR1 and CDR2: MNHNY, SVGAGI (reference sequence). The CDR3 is CASTTSGAYNEQFF. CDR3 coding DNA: TGTGCCAGCACCACTAGCGGGGCCTACAATGAGCAGTTCTTC.

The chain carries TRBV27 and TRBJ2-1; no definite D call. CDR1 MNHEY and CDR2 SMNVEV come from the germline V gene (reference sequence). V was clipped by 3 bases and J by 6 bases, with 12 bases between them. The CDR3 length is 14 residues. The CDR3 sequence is CASSFSRAANEQFF. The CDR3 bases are TGTGCCAGCAGTTTTAGCCGGGCAGCCAATGAGCAGTTCTTC.

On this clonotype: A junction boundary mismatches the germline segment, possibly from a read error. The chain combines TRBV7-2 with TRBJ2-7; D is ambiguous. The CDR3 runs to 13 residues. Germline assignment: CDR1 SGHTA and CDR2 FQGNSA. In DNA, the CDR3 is TGTGCCAGAAGCCCAGCCAGGCCCTACGAGCCGTACTTC. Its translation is CARSPARPYEPYF.

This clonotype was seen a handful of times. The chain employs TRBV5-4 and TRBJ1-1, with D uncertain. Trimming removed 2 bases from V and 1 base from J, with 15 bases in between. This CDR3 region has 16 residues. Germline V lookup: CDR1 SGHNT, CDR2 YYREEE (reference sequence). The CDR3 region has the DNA TGTGCCAGCAGCTTATATCAGAGAGCTTCGAACACTGAAGCTTTCTTT. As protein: CASSLYQRASNTEAFF.

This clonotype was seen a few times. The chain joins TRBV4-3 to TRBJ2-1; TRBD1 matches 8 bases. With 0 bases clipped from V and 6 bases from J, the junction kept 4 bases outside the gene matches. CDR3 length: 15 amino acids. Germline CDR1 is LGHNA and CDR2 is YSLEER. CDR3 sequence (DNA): TGCGCCAGCAGCCAAGACAGAGGGACAGGCAATGAGCAGTTCTTC. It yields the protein CASSQDRGTGNEQFF.

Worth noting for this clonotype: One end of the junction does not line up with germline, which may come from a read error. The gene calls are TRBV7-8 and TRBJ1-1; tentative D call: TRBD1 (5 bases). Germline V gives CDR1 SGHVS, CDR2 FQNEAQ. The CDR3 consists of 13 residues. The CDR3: CASRPTVITEAFW. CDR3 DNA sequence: TGTGCCAGCAGACCGACAGTGATCACTGAAGCTTTCTGG. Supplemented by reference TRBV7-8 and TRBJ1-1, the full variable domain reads GAGVSQSPRYKVAKRGQDVALRCDPISGHVSLFWYQQALGQGPEFLTYFQNEAQLDKSGLPSDRFFAERPEGSVSTLKIQRTQQEDSAVYLCASRPTVITEAFWGQGTRLTVV.

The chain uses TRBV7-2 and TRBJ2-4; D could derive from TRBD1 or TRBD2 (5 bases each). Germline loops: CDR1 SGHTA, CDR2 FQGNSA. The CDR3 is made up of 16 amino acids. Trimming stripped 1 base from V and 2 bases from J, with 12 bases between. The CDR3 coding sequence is TGTGCCAGCAGCTTAGACAGGCGACTATCCAAAAACATTCAGTACTTC. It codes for CASSLDRRLSKNIQYF.

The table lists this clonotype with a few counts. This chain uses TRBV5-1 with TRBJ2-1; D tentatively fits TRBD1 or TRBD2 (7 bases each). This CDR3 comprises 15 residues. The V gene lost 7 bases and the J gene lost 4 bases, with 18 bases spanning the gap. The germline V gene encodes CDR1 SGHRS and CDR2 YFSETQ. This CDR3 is CASGEGTVLYNEQFF. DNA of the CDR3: TGCGCCAGCGGGGAGGGGACAGTGCTTTACAATGAGCAGTTCTTC. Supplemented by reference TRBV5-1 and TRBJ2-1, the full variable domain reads KAGVTQTPRYLIKTRGQQVTLSCSPISGHRSVSWYQQTPGQGLQFLFEYFSETQRNKGNFPGRFSGRQFSNSRSEMNVSTLELGDSALYLCASGEGTVLYNEQFFGPGTRLTVL.